This T cell receptor (beta chain) was recorded in a study of blood T cell repertoires in COVID-19. Assay: immunoSEQ multiplex PCR; the TCRdb copy retains only in-frame clones and omits some. The sample yields 160,000 or so clones, around 92% seen once. Germline V gene sequence: CDR1 SGHRS, CDR2 YFSETQ. The V and J ends lost 0 bases and 8 bases respectively, with 11 bases between them. The CDR3 contains 14 residues. Sequencing used peripheral blood. The gene calls are TRBV5-1 and TRBJ1-4, with D hard to call. This sequence was found in a man aged 55 to 70 with acute or convalescent COVID-19. CDR3 amino acids: CASSLVGTTEKLFF. CDR3 DNA: TGCGCCAGCAGCTTGGTCGGAACTACCGAAAAACTGTTTTTT.